Included here is one T cell receptor beta chain sequence, with context. Assay: immunoSEQ multiplex PCR; the TCRdb copy retains only in-frame clones and omits some. The sample has about 30,000 clones, roughly 85% seen once; the top ten hold about 7.1%. CDR1 and CDR2 (germline): MNHEY, SVGAGI. The CDR3 spans 16 residues. Trimming stripped 0 bases from V and 3 bases from J, with 11 bases between. The data stem from a study of blood T cell repertoires in COVID-19. The source of this sequence is a man in his sixties with active COVID-19. The V gene is TRBV6-5, the J gene TRBJ2-2; a possible D gene is TRBD2 (6 bases). The sequenced material came from peripheral blood. The CDR3 reads CASSYSGGPYTGELFF. The CDR3 DNA reads TGTGCCAGCAGTTACTCCGGGGGACCCTACACCGGGGAGCTGTTTTTT.